One sample yielded the 8 T cell receptor beta chains listed below, sequenced in a study of OX40 agonist ivuxolimab in advanced cancers. Clones were read by immunoSEQ multiplex PCR, and TCRdb kept only the in-frame ones, dropping some. Of approximately 52,000 clones listed, about 86% are singletons. Sequenced material: CD4+ or CD8+ T cells sorted from blood, taken in a trial of the OX40 agonist ivuxolimab. The receptors were gathered from an adult with an advanced solid tumor such as melanoma, head and neck, liver or kidney cancer.

The table lists this clone with a count of one. The chain uses TRBV19 and TRBJ2-5; D not certain. Germline V lookup: CDR1 LNHDA, CDR2 SQIVND (reference sequence). With 7 bases removed from V and 4 bases from J, the gap between germline ends came to 7 bases. The CDR3 is 11 residues long. The CDR3 loop reads CASTWGETQYF. The CDR3 bases are TGTGCCAGTACCTGGGGAGAGACCCAGTACTTC.

The chain combines TRBV4-3 with TRBJ2-3; D is unresolved. The V gene's germline CDR1 is LGHNA and CDR2 YSLEER. V was trimmed by 1 base and J by 3 bases, leaving 8 bases between them. The CDR3 has 14 amino acids. In nucleotides, the CDR3 is TGCGCCAGCAGCCAAGTAGGCAGTACAGATACGCAGTATTTT. Translating gives CASSQVGSTDTQYF.

The count of this clone is one. This chain joins TRBV6-6 and TRBJ1-4, with D possibly matching TRBD1 (6 bases). V shed 5 bases and J shed 8 bases, with 12 bases lying between them. The germline V gene has CDR1 MNHNY and CDR2 SVGAGI (reference sequence). The CDR3 totals 13 residues. The CDR3 sequence is CASSRGGNEKLFF. The CDR3 DNA reads TGTGCCAGCAGTAGAGGGGGGAACGAAAAACTGTTTTTT.

This clone was recorded once. The chain links TRBV21-1 to TRBJ2-3; the table's D call of TRBD2 was not tested on the DNA. TRBV21-1 has pseudogene status. The CDR3 spans 14 residues. CDR3 in amino acids: CASSRVGPTDTQYF. CDR3 nucleotide sequence: TGTGCCAGCAGCAGAGTCGGTCCCACAGATACGCAGTATTTT.

This sequence joins TRBV13 and TRBJ2-1; no clear D gene. Germline CDR1 is PRHDT and CDR2 is FYEKMQ (reference sequence). The length of the CDR3 is 12 residues. Trimming cost V 8 bases and J 5 bases, with 10 bases left between them. The CDR3 region has the DNA TGTGCCAGCCGTGGCAGCAACAATGAGCAGTTCTTC. It codes for CASRGSNNEQFF.

This sequence joins TRBV7-2 and TRBJ1-6; D may be TRBD1 (5 bases). CDR1 and CDR2 from the germline V gene are SGHTA and FQGNSA. The CDR3 spans 18 residues. Trimming took off 5 bases at V and 2 bases at J, with 19 bases between the two ends. The CDR3 DNA follows: TGTGCCAGCAGCCTCCCTCGGGACTCCCTGGCCTATAATTCACCCCTCCACTTT. Protein: CASSLPRDSLAYNSPLHF.

The genes are TRBV2 and TRBJ2-3, with 8 bases lining up with TRBD1. The junction had 3 bases not matched to a gene; V was cut back by 3 bases and J by 1 base. Per the germline V gene, CDR1 is SNHLY and CDR2 is FYNNEI. The length of the CDR3 is 15 residues. The CDR3 protein is CASSETGQGTDTQYF. The CDR3 DNA reads as TGTGCCAGCAGTGAGACGGGACAGGGCACAGATACGCAGTATTTT. Full variable domain (missing parts from reference TRBV2 and TRBJ2-3): EPEVTQTPSHQVTQMGQEVILRCVPISNHLYFYWYRQILGQKVEFLVSFYNNEISEKSEIFDDQFSVERPDGSNFTLKIRSTKLEDSAMYFCASSETGQGTDTQYFGPGTRLTVL.

The sample holds a few counts of this clone. The chain links TRBV9 to TRBJ1-1, with 11 bases matching TRBD1. Germline V gene sequence: CDR1 SGDLS, CDR2 YYNGEE. CDR3 length: 13 residues. The V and J ends lost 5 bases and 6 bases, in that order; junction bases with no gene match: 3. CDR3 residues: CASRGQGAAEAFF. The DNA of the CDR3 is TGTGCCAGCAGAGGACAGGGGGCGGCTGAAGCTTTCTTT.